The clone carrying this T cell receptor (beta chain) appeared a few times. This sample was included in a study of T-cell reconstitution after alpha-beta-depleted transplantation in children. Preparing the TCRbeta library involved the use of unique molecular identifiers. Each CDR3 protein is one row after TCRdb ran MiXCR on the PCR reads. The sample contains roughly 200,000 distinct CDR3 sequences, about 9.5% of which appear only once. The specimen comprised PBMCs from the stem cell graft donor, sampled from the stem cell graft. This receptor was taken from a human donor who donated a stem cell graft to a child with acute lymphoblastic leukemia.

The CDR3: CASQNTNTEAFF. CDR3 coding DNA: TGTGCCAGCCAGAACACGAACACTGAAGCTTTCTTT. This sequence joins TRBV3-1 and TRBJ1-1; D uncertain. The CDR3 runs 12 residues. The germline V gene encodes CDR1 LGHDT and CDR2 YNNKEL (reference sequence). The germline V and J ends were trimmed by 8 bases and 1 base, with 8 bases remaining between them.